The source of this T cell receptor (beta chain) is a study of CD8 T cells in ankylosing spondylitis. MiXCR was run by TCRdb on the 5' RACE reads, yielding one entry per CDR3 protein. The sample holds fewer than 150,000 distinct CDR3 sequences, 5.5% to 7.5% seen once. This clonotype was seen at least ten times. The CDR3 is made up of 18 amino acids. V was pared by 4 bases and J by 3 bases, with 14 bases of the junction left unmatched. This TCR derives from a female donor with ankylosing spondylitis or in good health (not recorded which). Sequencing was performed on blood, either unsorted or a sorted T cell fraction (not recorded which). The chain is built from TRBV12-3 or TRBV12-4 and TRBJ2-5; the match to TRBD1 covers 10 bases. This CDR3 is CASSSRTPGQGKEETQYF. The DNA of the CDR3 is TGTGCCAGCAGTTCTCGAACTCCGGGACAGGGGAAAGAAGAGACCCAGTACTTC.